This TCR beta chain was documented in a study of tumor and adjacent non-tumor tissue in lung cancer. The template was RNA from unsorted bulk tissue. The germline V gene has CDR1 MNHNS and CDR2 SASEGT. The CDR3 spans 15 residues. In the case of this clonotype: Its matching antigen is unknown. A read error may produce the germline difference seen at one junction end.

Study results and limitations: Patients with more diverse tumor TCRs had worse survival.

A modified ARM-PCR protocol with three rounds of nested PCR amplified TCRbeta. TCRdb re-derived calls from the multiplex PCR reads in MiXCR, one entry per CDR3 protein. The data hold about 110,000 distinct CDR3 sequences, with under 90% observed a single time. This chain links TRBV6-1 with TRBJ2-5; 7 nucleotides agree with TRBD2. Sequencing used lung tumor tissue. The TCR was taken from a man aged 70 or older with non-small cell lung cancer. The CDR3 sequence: CVSSESTAGRETQYF. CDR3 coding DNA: TGTGTCAGCAGTGAAAGCACTGCGGGGCGGGAGACGCAGTACTTC.